The 2 T cell receptor beta chains listed next were all sequenced from one sample in a study of T cell repertoires in cytomegalovirus infection. Which antigens these TCRs recognize remains unknown. TCRdb re-analysed the reads in MiXCR, keeping a single row per CDR3 protein. The table records roughly 920,000 distinct CDR3 sequences, approximately 33% of them present only once. The sequencing used cultured CD8+ T cells from PBMCs, collected from culture after CMV antigen stimulation. These receptors were collected from a human donor in good health (CMV status not recorded). Some clones in this sample may be carry-over from other donors' samples.

The chain has TRBV4-1 and TRBJ1-1, with D perhaps TRBD1 (6 bases). CDR1 and CDR2 from the germline V gene are MGHRA and YSYEKL. This CDR3 has 12 residues. V dropped 8 bases and J dropped 1 base, with 8 bases sitting between them. CDR3 bases: TGCGCCAGCCAGACAGGGAACACTGAAGCTTTCTTT. This sequence encodes CASQTGNTEAFF.

This chain uses TRBV11-3 with TRBJ2-1; 14 bases line up with TRBD2. Germline assignment: CDR1 SGHNT and CDR2 YENEEA. This CDR3 comprises 16 residues. The V gene end was trimmed by 4 bases and the J gene end by 7 bases; junction bases not matched to a gene: 6. The CDR3 reads CASSSRLAGGWNEQFF. The CDR3 DNA reads TGTGCCAGCAGCTCACGACTAGCGGGGGGGTGGAATGAGCAGTTCTTC. Complete variable domain (other parts from reference TRBV11-3 and TRBJ2-1): EAGVVQSPRYKIIEKKQPVAFWCNPISGHNTLYWYLQNLGQGPELLIRYENEEAVDDSQLPKDRFSAERLKGVDSTLKIQPAELGDSAVYLCASSSRLAGGWNEQFFGPGTRLTVL.